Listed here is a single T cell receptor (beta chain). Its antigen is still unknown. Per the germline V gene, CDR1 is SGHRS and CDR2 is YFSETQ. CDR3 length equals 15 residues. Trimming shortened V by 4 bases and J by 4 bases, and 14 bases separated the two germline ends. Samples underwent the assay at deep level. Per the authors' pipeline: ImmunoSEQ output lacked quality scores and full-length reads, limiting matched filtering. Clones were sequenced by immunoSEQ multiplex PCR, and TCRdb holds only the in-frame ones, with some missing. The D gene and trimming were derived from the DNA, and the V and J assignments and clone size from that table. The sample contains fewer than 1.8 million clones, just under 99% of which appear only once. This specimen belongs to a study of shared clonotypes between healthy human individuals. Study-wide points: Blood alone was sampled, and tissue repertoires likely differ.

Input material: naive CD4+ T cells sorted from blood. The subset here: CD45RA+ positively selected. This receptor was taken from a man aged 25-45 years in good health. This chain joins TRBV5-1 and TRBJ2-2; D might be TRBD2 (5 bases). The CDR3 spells CASSRHKGGTGELFF. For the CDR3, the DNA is TGCGCCAGCAGCCGGCACAAAGGAGGCACCGGGGAGCTGTTTTTT.